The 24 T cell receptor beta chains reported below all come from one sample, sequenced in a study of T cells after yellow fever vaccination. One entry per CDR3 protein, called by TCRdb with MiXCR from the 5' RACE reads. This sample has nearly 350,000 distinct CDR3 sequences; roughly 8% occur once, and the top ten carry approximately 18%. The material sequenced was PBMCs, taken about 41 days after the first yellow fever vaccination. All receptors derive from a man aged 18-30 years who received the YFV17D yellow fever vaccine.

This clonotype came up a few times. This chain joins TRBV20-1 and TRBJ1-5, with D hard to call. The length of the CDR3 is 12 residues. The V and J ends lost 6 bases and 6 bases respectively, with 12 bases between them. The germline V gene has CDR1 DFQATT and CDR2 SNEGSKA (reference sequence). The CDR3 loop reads CSARSAGQPQHF. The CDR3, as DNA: TGCAGTGCCCGATCGGCGGGTCAGCCCCAGCATTTT.

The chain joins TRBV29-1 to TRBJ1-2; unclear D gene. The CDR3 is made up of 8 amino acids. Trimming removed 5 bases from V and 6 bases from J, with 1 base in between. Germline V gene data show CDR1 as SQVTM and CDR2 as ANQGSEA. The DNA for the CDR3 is TGCAGCGTTAATGGCTACACCTTC. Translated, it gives CSVNGYTF. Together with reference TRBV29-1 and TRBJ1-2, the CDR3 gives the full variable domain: SAVISQKPSRDICQRGTSLTIQCQVDSQVTMMFWYRQQPGQSLTLIATANQGSEATYESGFVIDKFPISRPNLTFSTLTVSNMSPEDSSIYLCSVNGYTFGSGTRLTVV.

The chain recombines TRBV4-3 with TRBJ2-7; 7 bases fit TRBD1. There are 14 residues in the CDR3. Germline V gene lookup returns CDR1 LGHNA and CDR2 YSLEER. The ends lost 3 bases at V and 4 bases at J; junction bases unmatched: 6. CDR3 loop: CASSHPGQPYEQYV. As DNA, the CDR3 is TGCGCCAGCAGCCACCCGGGACAGCCATACGAGCAGTACGTC.

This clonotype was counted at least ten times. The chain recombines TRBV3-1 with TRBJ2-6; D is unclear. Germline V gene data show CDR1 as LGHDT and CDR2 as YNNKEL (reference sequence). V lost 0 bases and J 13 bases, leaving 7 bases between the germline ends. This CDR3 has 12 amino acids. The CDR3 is CASSQDLGVLTF. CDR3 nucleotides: TGTGCCAGCAGCCAAGATCTAGGGGTCCTGACTTTC.

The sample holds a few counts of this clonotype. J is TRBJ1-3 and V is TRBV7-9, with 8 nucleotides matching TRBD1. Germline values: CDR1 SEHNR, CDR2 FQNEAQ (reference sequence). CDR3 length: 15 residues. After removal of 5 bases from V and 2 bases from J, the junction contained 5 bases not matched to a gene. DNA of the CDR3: TGTGCCAGCAGCCCGATACAGGGGGCTGGAAACACCATATATTTT. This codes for CASSPIQGAGNTIYF.

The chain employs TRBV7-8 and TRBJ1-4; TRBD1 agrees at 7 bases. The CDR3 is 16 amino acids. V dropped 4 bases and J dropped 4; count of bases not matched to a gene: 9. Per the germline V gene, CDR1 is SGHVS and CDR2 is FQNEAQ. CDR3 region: CASSSEQGRSNEKLFF. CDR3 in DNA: TGTGCCAGCAGCTCCGAACAGGGGAGGAGTAATGAAAAACTGTTTTTT.

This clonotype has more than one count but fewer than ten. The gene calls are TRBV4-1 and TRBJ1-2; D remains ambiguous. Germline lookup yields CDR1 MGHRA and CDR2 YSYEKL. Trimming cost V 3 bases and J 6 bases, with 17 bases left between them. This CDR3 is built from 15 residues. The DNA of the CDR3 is TGCGCCAGCAGCCATGTGAGGCGGGCGAGGGATGGCTACACCTTC. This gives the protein CASSHVRRARDGYTF.

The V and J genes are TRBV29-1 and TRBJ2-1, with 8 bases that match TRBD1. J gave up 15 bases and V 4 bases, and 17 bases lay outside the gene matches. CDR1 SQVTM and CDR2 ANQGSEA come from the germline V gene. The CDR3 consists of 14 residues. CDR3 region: CSVAGMRTGLYWFF. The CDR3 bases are TGCAGCGTTGCGGGCATGAGGACAGGGTTATATTGGTTCTTC.

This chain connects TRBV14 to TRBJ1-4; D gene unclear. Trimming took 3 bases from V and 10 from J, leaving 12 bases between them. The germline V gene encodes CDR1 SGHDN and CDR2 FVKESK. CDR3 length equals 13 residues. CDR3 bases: TGTGCCAGCAGCCAGGGATCTGGTGGAAAACTGTTTTTT. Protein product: CASSQGSGGKLFF.

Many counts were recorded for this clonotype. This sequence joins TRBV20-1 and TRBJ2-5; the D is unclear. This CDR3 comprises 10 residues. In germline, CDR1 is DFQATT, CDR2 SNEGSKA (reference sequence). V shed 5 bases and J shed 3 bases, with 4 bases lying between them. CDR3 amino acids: CSASKETQYF. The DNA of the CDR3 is TGCAGTGCTTCCAAAGAGACCCAGTACTTC.

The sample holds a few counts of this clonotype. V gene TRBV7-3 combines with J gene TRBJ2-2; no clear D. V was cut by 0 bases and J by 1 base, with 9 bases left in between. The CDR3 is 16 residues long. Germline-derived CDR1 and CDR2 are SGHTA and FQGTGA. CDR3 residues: CASSLTQIKNTGELFF. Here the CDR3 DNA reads TGTGCCAGCAGCTTAACACAAATCAAGAACACCGGGGAGCTGTTTTTT.

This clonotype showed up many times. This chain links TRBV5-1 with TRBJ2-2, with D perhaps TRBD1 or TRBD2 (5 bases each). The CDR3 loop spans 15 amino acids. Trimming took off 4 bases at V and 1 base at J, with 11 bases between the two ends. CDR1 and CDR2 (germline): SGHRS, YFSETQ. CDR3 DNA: TGCGCCAGCAGCCGAGGGACGGTGAACACCGGGGAGCTGTTTTTT. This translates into CASSRGTVNTGELFF. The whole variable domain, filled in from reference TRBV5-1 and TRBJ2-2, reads KAGVTQTPRYLIKTRGQQVTLSCSPISGHRSVSWYQQTPGQGLQFLFEYFSETQRNKGNFPGRFSGRQFSNSRSEMNVSTLELGDSALYLCASSRGTVNTGELFFGEGSRLTVL.

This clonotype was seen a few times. CDR3 loop: CASILGRAETQYF. CDR3 coding DNA: TGTGCCAGCATCCTAGGGCGGGCGGAGACCCAGTACTTC. V is TRBV7-2 and J is TRBJ2-5; a possible D gene is TRBD2 (5 bases). V dropped 7 bases and J dropped 5 bases, with 14 bases sitting between them. Germline CDR1 SGHTA, CDR2 FQGNSA. The CDR3 contains 13 residues.

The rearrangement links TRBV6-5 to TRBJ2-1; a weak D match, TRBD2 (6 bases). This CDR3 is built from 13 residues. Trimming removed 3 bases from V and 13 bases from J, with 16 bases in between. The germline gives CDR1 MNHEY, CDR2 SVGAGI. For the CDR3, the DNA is TGTGCCAGCAGTTATGATAGCGGACCGGGACAGTTCTTC. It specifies CASSYDSGPGQFF.

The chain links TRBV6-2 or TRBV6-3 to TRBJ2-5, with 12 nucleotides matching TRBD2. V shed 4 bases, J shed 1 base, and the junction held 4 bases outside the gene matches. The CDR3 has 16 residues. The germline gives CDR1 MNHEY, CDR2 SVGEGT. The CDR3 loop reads CASSSRGLAGQETQYF. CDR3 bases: TGTGCCAGCAGTTCCAGGGGACTAGCGGGCCAAGAGACCCAGTACTTC.

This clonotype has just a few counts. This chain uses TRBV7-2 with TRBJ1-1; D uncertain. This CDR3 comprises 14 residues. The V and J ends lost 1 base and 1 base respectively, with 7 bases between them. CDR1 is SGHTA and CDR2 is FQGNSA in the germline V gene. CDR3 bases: TGTGCCAGCAGCTTAGACGGTTGGAACACTGAAGCTTTCTTT. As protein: CASSLDGWNTEAFF. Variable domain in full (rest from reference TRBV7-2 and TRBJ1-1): GAGVSQSPSNKVTEKGKDVELRCDPISGHTALYWYRQSLGQGLEFLIYFQGNSAPDKSGLPSDRFSAERTGGSVSTLTIQRTQQEDSAVYLCASSLDGWNTEAFFGQGTRLTVV.

The CDR3 reads CASSPRAGRANYGYTF. The CDR3 DNA follows: TGTGCCAGCAGTCCGAGGGCGGGGAGAGCTAACTATGGCTACACCTTC. The chain couples TRBV2 to TRBJ1-2; D unresolved. The V end lost 5 bases, the J end lost 0 bases, and 16 bases lay between the germline ends. The CDR3 is made up of 16 amino acids. The germline CDR1 and CDR2 sequences are SNHLY and FYNNEI.

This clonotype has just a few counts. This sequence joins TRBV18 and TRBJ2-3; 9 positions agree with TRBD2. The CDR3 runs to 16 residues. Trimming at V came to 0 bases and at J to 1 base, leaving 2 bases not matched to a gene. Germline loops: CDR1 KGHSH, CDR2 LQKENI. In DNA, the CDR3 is TGTGCCAGCTCACCACCGGCTAGCGGGGGCACAGATACGCAGTATTTT. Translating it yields CASSPPASGGTDTQYF.

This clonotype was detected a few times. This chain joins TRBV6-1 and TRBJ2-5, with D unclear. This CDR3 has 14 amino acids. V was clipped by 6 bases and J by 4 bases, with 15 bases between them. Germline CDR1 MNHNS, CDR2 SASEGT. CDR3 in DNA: TGTGCCAGCAGCCACGCATGGGGTCGAGAGACCCAGTACTTC. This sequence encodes CASSHAWGRETQYF.

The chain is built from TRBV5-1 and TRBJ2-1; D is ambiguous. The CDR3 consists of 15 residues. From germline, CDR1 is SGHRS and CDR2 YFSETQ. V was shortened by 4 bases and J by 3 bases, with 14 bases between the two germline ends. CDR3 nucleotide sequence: TGCGCCAGCAGCGAACTCAAACGGCGCTACAATGAGCAGTTCTTC. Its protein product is CASSELKRRYNEQFF. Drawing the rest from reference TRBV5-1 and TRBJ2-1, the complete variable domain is KAGVTQTPRYLIKTRGQQVTLSCSPISGHRSVSWYQQTPGQGLQFLFEYFSETQRNKGNFPGRFSGRQFSNSRSEMNVSTLELGDSALYLCASSELKRRYNEQFFGPGTRLTVL.

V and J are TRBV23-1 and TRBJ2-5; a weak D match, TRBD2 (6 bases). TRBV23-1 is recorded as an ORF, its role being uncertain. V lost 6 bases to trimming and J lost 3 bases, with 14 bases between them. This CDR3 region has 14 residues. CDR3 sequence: CASRGRDCEETQYF. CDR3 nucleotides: TGCGCCAGCAGGGGCCGGGACTGCGAAGAGACCCAGTACTTC.

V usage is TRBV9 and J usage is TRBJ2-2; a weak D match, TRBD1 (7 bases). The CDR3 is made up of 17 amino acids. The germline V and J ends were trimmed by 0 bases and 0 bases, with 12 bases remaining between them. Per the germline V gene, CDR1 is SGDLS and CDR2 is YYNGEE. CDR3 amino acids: CASSVGRGQPNTGELFF. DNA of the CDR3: TGTGCCAGCAGCGTAGGGAGGGGGCAACCGAACACCGGGGAGCTGTTTTTT.

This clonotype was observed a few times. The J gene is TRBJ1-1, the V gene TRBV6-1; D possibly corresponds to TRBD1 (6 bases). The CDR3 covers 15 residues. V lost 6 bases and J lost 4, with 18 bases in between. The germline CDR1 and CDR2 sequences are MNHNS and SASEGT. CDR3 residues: CASRGGGGASTEAFF. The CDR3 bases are TGTGCCAGCAGGGGCGGGGGGGGCGCGAGCACTGAAGCTTTCTTT.

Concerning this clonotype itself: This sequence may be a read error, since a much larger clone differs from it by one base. CDR3 loop: CATSDPDRPQHF. In DNA, the CDR3 is TGTGCCACCAGTGATCCCGATCGGCCCCAGCATTTT. The rearrangement joins TRBV24-1 to TRBJ1-5; no clear D. The V gene lost 3 bases and the J gene lost 9 bases, with 8 bases spanning the gap. The CDR3 has 12 amino acids. Germline assignment: CDR1 KGHDR and CDR2 SFDVKD.